Many counts were recorded for the clone carrying this T cell receptor beta chain. This CDR3 comprises 15 residues. V lost 0 bases and J lost 1, with 6 bases in between. CDR1 SGHNT and CDR2 YENEEA come from the germline V gene. Pregnant or lactating patients were excluded, as were those with uncontrolled infection or other autoimmune disease. Diagnosis rested on symptoms, serum thyroxine and TRAb, thyroid ultrasound, and orbital computed tomography. RNA transcripts were the template for amplifying TCR beta CDR3 regions. Carried out on the TCR CDR3, a first-round RT-PCR used the HTBI primer set. Each CDR3 protein is one row after TCRdb ran MiXCR on the multiplex PCR reads. Here the sample spans roughly 400,000 distinct CDR3 sequences, more than 13% being singletons. This record belongs to a study of T cells in Graves' hyperthyroidism and ophthalmopathy.

Material: blood. The source of this sequence is a man aged 45-65 years with Graves' ophthalmopathy. The V gene is TRBV11-3, the J gene TRBJ2-2; unclear D gene. The CDR3 reads CASSLELKNTGELFF. The DNA of the CDR3 is TGTGCCAGCAGCTTAGAACTTAAGAACACCGGGGAGCTGTTTTTT.